Presented here are 15 T cell receptor beta chains from one specimen sequenced in a study of CD8 T cells in Susac syndrome. Reverse transcription of roughly 0.45 to 1 ug RNA was carried out with random hexamers. TCRdb reprocessed the immunoSEQ multiplex PCR reads via MiXCR and lists one record per CDR3 protein. The repertoire includes 110,000 or so distinct CDR3 sequences, over 90% of them detected once, and around 0.14% sits in the top ten. The sample was CD4+ T cells from PBMCs. The receptors were gathered from a human donor in good health.

The gene calls are TRBV7-8 and TRBJ1-1; D remains unclear. The CDR3 sequence is 14 residues long. The V end was cut by 1 base, the J end by 3 bases, with 9 bases between. CDR1 and CDR2 (germline): SGHVS, FQNEAQ. This CDR3 is CASSLGQTDTEAFF. As DNA, the CDR3 is TGTGCCAGCAGCTTAGGCCAGACCGACACTGAAGCTTTCTTT.

The rearrangement uses TRBV7-9 and TRBJ2-7; perhaps TRBD2 as D (6 bases). In germline, CDR1 is SEHNR, CDR2 FQNEAQ (reference sequence). The CDR3 spans 14 residues. With 6 bases removed from V and 6 bases from J, the gap between germline ends came to 18 bases. The CDR3 here is CASRRDLSKGEQYF. DNA of the CDR3: TGTGCCAGCAGGCGGGACCTCTCTAAGGGCGAGCAGTACTTC.

V usage is TRBV6-6 and J usage is TRBJ2-5; the match to TRBD2 covers 13 bases. The germline V gene has CDR1 MNHNY and CDR2 SVGAGI (reference sequence). The CDR3 loop spans 15 amino acids. After removal of 4 bases from V and 3 bases from J, the junction contained 2 bases not matched to a gene. Here the CDR3 reads CASSWTSGGKETQYF. CDR3 nucleotides: TGTGCCAGCAGTTGGACTAGCGGGGGTAAAGAGACCCAGTACTTC.

This clonotype has just a few counts. The chain uses TRBV6-5 and TRBJ1-2; 7 nucleotides align to TRBD1. Germline V gene data show CDR1 as MNHEY and CDR2 as SVGAGI. The trim removed 6 bases at V and 4 bases at J, leaving 8 bases unmatched. This CDR3 has 14 amino acids. The CDR3 nucleotides are TGTGCCAGCAGCCGCCAGAGACAGGGCTATGGCTACACCTTC. This encodes CASSRQRQGYGYTF.

As to this clonotype: A read error may account for a junction end that differs from germline. The chain links TRBV19 to TRBJ2-3; no firm D call. Germline CDR1 and CDR2: LNHDA and SQIVND (reference sequence). The CDR3 loop spans 15 amino acids. In DNA, the CDR3 is TGTGCGAGTAGATCTCCCGTGGCTCCCACAGATACGCAGTATTTT. This codes for CASRSPVAPTDTQYF.

This clonotype was seen only once. The chain uses TRBV20-1 and TRBJ2-5, with D tentatively TRBD1 (6 bases). The germline gives CDR1 DFQATT, CDR2 SNEGSKA (reference sequence). CDR3 length: 15 amino acids. Deletions cut 6 bases from V and 5 bases from J, with 22 bases between. The CDR3 region is CSAAPRGSIRETQYF. The DNA for the CDR3 is TGCAGTGCCGCTCCCAGGGGATCGATAAGGGAGACCCAGTACTTC.

The CDR3 spells CASSQDLKGGEQFF. The CDR3, as DNA: TGCGCCAGCAGCCAGGATCTGAAGGGGGGTGAGCAGTTCTTC. The rearrangement links TRBV4-1 to TRBJ2-1; either TRBD1 or TRBD2 may fit D (6 bases each). The V gene's germline CDR1 is MGHRA and CDR2 YSYEKL. The CDR3 runs 14 residues. Trimming cost V 3 bases and J 9 bases, with 15 bases left between them.

The rearrangement links TRBV7-2 to TRBJ2-7; no definite D call. Deletions cut 2 bases from V and 6 bases from J, with 14 bases between. Looked up from germline, CDR1 is SGHTA and CDR2 is FQGNSA. The CDR3 is 14 amino acids. DNA of the CDR3: TGTGCCAGCAGCTTATCAGACATTCAAGGCGAGCAGTACTTC. It codes for CASSLSDIQGEQYF.

The CDR3 region has the DNA TGTGCCAGCAGCTTCAGAAAAGCCCTGTATGTCGGCACTGAAGCTTTCTTT. Translated, it gives CASSFRKALYVGTEAFF. V and J are TRBV7-9 and TRBJ1-1; D not resolved. This CDR3 region has 17 residues. Per germline, CDR1 SEHNR and CDR2 FQNEAQ (reference sequence). The V and J ends lost 3 bases and 4 bases respectively, with 21 bases between them.

The chain couples TRBV19 to TRBJ2-7; D assignment may be TRBD1 or TRBD2 (5 bases each). The length of the CDR3 is 13 residues. Germline V gene sequence: CDR1 LNHDA, CDR2 SQIVND (reference sequence). The V end was cut by 5 bases, the J end by 3 bases, with 11 bases between. CDR3 loop: CASSPGLRYEQYF. CDR3 sequence (DNA): TGTGCCAGTAGTCCGGGGCTCCGCTACGAGCAGTACTTC.

This clonotype was detected a few times. This chain uses TRBV20-1 with TRBJ2-3; a weak D match, TRBD2 (7 bases). This CDR3 comprises 16 residues. Germline V lookup: CDR1 DFQATT, CDR2 SNEGSKA (reference sequence). Deletions cut 4 bases from V and 0 bases from J, with 17 bases between. This chain's CDR3 is CSAIDGGPDSTDTQYF. The CDR3, as DNA: TGCAGTGCTATAGACGGGGGGCCTGATAGCACAGATACGCAGTATTTT.

The chain employs TRBV30 and TRBJ1-5, with D possibly being TRBD1 (6 bases). Germline V CDR1 and CDR2: GTSNPN, SVGIG (reference sequence). V gave up 4 bases and J gave up 4 bases, with 17 bases separating them. This CDR3 has 15 amino acids. In DNA form, the CDR3 reads TGTGCCTGGACTAGGAGGGGGGCGCGGAATCAGCCCCAGCATTTT. This translates into CAWTRRGARNQPQHF.

The gene calls are TRBV7-9 and TRBJ1-1, with a weak D call TRBD1 (5 bases). Germline loops: CDR1 SEHNR, CDR2 FQNEAQ (reference sequence). The CDR3 has 14 residues. The V end lost 0 bases, the J end lost 11 bases, and 16 bases lay between the germline ends. CDR3 sequence (DNA): TGTGCCAGCAGCTTAGCGATAAGCGGGACTGGGGCTTTCTTT. Amino acid sequence: CASSLAISGTGAFF. Full variable domain (missing parts from reference TRBV7-9 and TRBJ1-1): DTGVSQNPRHKITKRGQNVTFRCDPISEHNRLYWYRQTLGQGPEFLTYFQNEAQLEKSRLLSDRFSAERPKGSFSTLEIQRTEQGDSAMYLCASSLAISGTGAFFGQGTRLTVV.

The chain is built from TRBV4-1 and TRBJ2-1; possible D gene TRBD2, 6 bases. V lost 4 bases, J lost 8 bases, and 21 bases lay in between. Germline lookup yields CDR1 MGHRA and CDR2 YSYEKL. The CDR3 contains 16 residues. The chain's CDR3 is CASSPRGAEGRDEQFF. The DNA of the CDR3 is TGCGCCAGCAGCCCTCGTGGAGCGGAGGGCCGGGATGAGCAGTTCTTC.

The chain recombines TRBV2 with TRBJ2-5, with 8 bases aligning to TRBD2. V lost 7 bases and J lost 3; bases outside the gene matches: 7. The CDR3 contains 14 residues. The germline gives CDR1 SNHLY, CDR2 FYNNEI. CDR3 sequence (DNA): TGTGCCAGCACTTCGGGAGGGTACGAAGAGACCCAGTACTTC. Amino acids: CASTSGGYEETQYF.